The entry below gives a single T cell receptor (beta chain) sequence along with its context. Its target is unknown. Looked up from germline, CDR1 is SNHLY and CDR2 is FYNNEI. V was trimmed by 7 bases and J by 1 base, leaving 13 bases between them. CDR3 size: 14 residues. PCR employed 60 Vbeta and 13 Jbeta primers. The assay was immunoSEQ multiplex PCR, and TCRdb's table has in-frame clones only and misses some. Among tens of thousands of clones listed, roughly 80% were seen once. The data are from a study of cytomegalovirus exposure and HLA in healthy donors. Study as a whole: An analysis done earlier identified about 120 million unique TCR beta sequences from about 180 million T cells. Study observations and caveats: In an earlier analysis, most TCR beta V segments were productive about 87% or about 30% of the time.

The J gene is TRBJ1-1, the V gene TRBV2; D is possibly TRBD1 (6 bases). Specimen: PBMCs. The TCR originated in a girl aged 2-10 years in good health and CMV-seropositive. The CDR3 DNA is TGTGCCAGCAAGGGCCTACAGGGGAACACTGAAGCTTTCTTT. Residues: CASKGLQGNTEAFF. The full variable domain, its missing parts supplied by reference TRBV2 and TRBJ1-1, is EPEVTQTPSHQVTQMGQEVILRCVPISNHLYFYWYRQILGQKVEFLVSFYNNEISEKSEIFDDQFSVERPDGSNFTLKIRSTKLEDSAMYFCASKGLQGNTEAFFGQGTRLTVV.